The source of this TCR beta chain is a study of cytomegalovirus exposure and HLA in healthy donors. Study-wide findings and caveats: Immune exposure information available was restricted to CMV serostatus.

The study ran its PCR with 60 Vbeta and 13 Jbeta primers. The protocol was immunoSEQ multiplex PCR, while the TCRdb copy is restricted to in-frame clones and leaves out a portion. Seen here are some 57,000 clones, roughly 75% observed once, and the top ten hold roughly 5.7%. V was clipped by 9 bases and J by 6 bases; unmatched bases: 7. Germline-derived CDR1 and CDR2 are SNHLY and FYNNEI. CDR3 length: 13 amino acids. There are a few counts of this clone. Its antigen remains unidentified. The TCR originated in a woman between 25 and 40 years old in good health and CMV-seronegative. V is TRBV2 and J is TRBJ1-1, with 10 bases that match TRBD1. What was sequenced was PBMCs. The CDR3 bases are TGTGCCAGTCTGAGGGACAGGGGACCTGAAGCTTTCTTT. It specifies CASLRDRGPEAFF.